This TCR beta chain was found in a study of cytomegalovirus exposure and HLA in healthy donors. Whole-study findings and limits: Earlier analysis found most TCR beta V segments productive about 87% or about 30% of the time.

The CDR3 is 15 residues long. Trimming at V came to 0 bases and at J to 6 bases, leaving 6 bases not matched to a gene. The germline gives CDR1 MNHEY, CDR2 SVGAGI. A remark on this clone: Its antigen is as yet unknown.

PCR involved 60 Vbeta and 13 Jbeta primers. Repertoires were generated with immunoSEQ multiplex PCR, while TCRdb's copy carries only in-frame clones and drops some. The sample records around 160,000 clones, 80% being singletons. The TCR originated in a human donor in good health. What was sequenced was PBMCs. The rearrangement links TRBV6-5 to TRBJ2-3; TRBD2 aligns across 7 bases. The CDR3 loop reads CASSYSGLIYDTQYF. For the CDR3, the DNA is TGTGCCAGCAGTTACTCGGGACTAATTTACGATACGCAGTATTTT.